This TCR beta chain was retrieved from a study of cytomegalovirus exposure and HLA in healthy donors. Study findings and constraints: TCR clusters originating in the first cohort tended to co-occur in the roughly 120 validation repertoires, according to a later analysis.

Germline CDR1 SGHRS, CDR2 YFSETQ. The CDR3 has 15 residues. V lost 1 base to trimming and J lost 7 bases; unmatched junction nucleotides: 5. With regard to this clone: Its antigen is not known.

Libraries were prepared by immunoSEQ multiplex PCR; TCRdb keeps only in-frame clonotypes and omits some of them. Of some 180,000 clones in the sample, 86% were seen once. The material sequenced was PBMCs. The clonotype comes from a man aged 30 to 39 in good health and CMV-seropositive. The chain uses TRBV5-1 and TRBJ2-1; 10 nucleotides match TRBD2. CDR3: CASSLSLAGVNEQFF. The DNA for the CDR3 is TGCGCCAGCAGCTTGAGCCTAGCGGGAGTAAATGAGCAGTTCTTC.